Listed here are 16 T cell receptor beta chains from one sample, sequenced in a study of beta chain features in type 1 diabetes. Expressed TCRB transcripts were sequenced because the isolated RNA had all been reverse transcribed beforehand. Sequenced by immunoSEQ multiplex PCR; TCRdb stores in-frame clones only, minus some. The table shows about 340,000 clones, with approximately 8% occurring only once. Sample: central memory CD4+ T cells from blood. The receptors were sampled from a woman aged 18-29 years in good health.

Only a few counts were recorded for this clone. The chain has TRBV27 and TRBJ1-4; TRBD1 agrees at 7 bases. Germline V gene data show CDR1 as MNHEY and CDR2 as SMNVEV (reference sequence). This CDR3 region has 14 residues. V lost 6 bases, J lost 4 bases, and 5 bases stayed unmatched. CDR3 bases: TGTGCCAGCAGCCAGACAGGGTATAATGAAAAACTGTTTTTT. As protein: CASSQTGYNEKLFF.

This clone showed up just a few times. This chain joins TRBV2 and TRBJ2-3; a weak D match, TRBD2 (5 bases). Germline CDR1 and CDR2: SNHLY and FYNNEI. Trimming removed 10 bases at V and 2 bases at J, with 16 bases between. The CDR3 contains 14 residues. CDR3 coding DNA: TGTGCCACCCGGGATCGGCCTCACACAGATACGCAGTATTTT. Its protein product is CATRDRPHTDTQYF.

This clone has a count of ten or more. V gene TRBV7-8 combines with J gene TRBJ2-1; possibly TRBD1 for D (6 bases). This CDR3 spans 17 amino acids. CDR1 and CDR2 (germline): SGHVS, FQNEAQ. V was shortened by 7 bases and J by 1 base, with 20 bases between the two germline ends. The CDR3 loop reads CASTIYGGGRSYNEQFF. CDR3 sequence (DNA): TGTGCCAGCACCATTTATGGGGGCGGCCGTTCCTACAATGAGCAGTTCTTC.

This clone was counted only a few times. The genes are TRBV5-1 and TRBJ2-5; 12 bases are shared with TRBD2. After removal of 0 bases from V and 4 bases from J, the junction contained 10 bases not matched to a gene. CDR3 length equals 18 residues. The germline V gene encodes CDR1 SGHRS and CDR2 YFSETQ. CDR3 DNA sequence: TGCGCCAGCAGCTTGGCCGGTCAACTAGCGGGAGGACTAGAGACCCAGTACTTC. This translates into CASSLAGQLAGGLETQYF.

This CDR3 is CASSEGGPVGNEQFF. The CDR3 DNA sequence: TGTGCCAGCAGTGAGGGGGGACCCGTCGGCAATGAGCAGTTCTTC. V is TRBV25-1 and J is TRBJ2-1, with D possibly TRBD2 on 6 matching bases. The CDR3 is 15 amino acids. V lost 3 bases to trimming and J lost 6 bases, with 15 bases between them. The germline gives CDR1 MGHDK, CDR2 SYGVNS.

By its share, this clone is medium-sized. Here the CDR3 DNA reads TGTGCCAGCAGTCGGGGGACAGAAGGAAACACCATATATTTT. Translated: CASSRGTEGNTIYF. The chain employs TRBV25-1 and TRBJ1-3; 7 positions agree with TRBD1. With 5 bases clipped from V and 4 bases from J, the junction kept 5 bases outside the gene matches. This CDR3 has 14 residues. Germline CDR1 is MGHDK and CDR2 is SYGVNS.

This clone occurred a few times. This chain connects TRBV4-3 to TRBJ2-2; D remains unclear. Germline V gene lookup returns CDR1 LGHNA and CDR2 YSLEER. V was clipped by 0 bases and J by 4 bases, with 9 bases between them. CDR3 size: 15 residues. CDR3: CASSQEHVRTGELFF. CDR3 DNA sequence: TGCGCCAGCAGCCAAGAACACGTTCGCACCGGGGAGCTGTTTTTT.

This clone was counted at least ten times. J is TRBJ2-3 and V is TRBV10-3; D is undetermined. The CDR3 is made up of 13 amino acids. Germline V gene sequence: CDR1 ENHRY, CDR2 SYGVKD. V lost 3 bases to trimming and J lost 2 bases, with 6 bases between them. The chain's CDR3 is CAISDRYTDTQYF. The CDR3, as DNA: TGTGCCATCAGTGACAGGTACACAGATACGCAGTATTTT.

This clone was recorded at least ten times. The chain is built from TRBV2 and TRBJ1-2, with D uncertain. The CDR3 length is 12 residues. The V gene's germline CDR1 is SNHLY and CDR2 FYNNEI. The V gene lost 6 bases and the J gene lost 7 bases, with 12 bases spanning the gap. The CDR3 DNA is TGTGCCAGCAGCCCAGCTGGGGTTGGCTACACCTTC. Amino acids: CASSPAGVGYTF.

This clone was observed many times. The V and J genes are TRBV29-1 and TRBJ1-4; possible D gene TRBD1, 5 bases. Trimming took off 6 bases at V and 10 bases at J, with 15 bases between the two ends. The CDR3 consists of 12 residues. Germline V gene sequence: CDR1 SQVTM, CDR2 ANQGSEA. DNA for the CDR3: TGCAGCGTGAGGCTGACAGAACCAAAACTGTTTTTT. It translates to CSVRLTEPKLFF.

The V gene is TRBV9, the J gene TRBJ2-3; D ambiguous. This CDR3 comprises 17 residues. Trimming took off 4 bases at V and 6 bases at J, with 24 bases between the two ends. Germline CDR1 reads SGDLS; CDR2 reads YYNGEE. The chain's CDR3 is CASSPRSGGQHTDTQYF. As DNA, the CDR3 is TGTGCCAGCAGCCCCCGGAGTGGCGGCCAGCACACGGATACGCAGTATTTT.

A few counts support this clone. The chain joins TRBV5-5 to TRBJ2-6; a weak D match, TRBD1 (6 bases). The germline CDR1 and CDR2 sequences are SGHKS and YYEKEE (reference sequence). V was cut by 3 bases and J by 0 bases, with 10 bases left in between. CDR3 length: 16 amino acids. CDR3 sequence (DNA): TGTGCCAGCAGCTCCGGACAGTTCTCTGGGGCCAACGTCCTGACTTTC. Translated: CASSSGQFSGANVLTF.

Turning to this clone: Being one base from a much bigger clone, this may be a read error. The chain has TRBV7-9 and TRBJ1-5; a weak D match, TRBD1 (5 bases). V gave up 3 bases and J gave up 5 bases, with 8 bases separating them. The CDR3 contains 13 residues. Germline assignment: CDR1 SEHNR and CDR2 FQNEAQ (reference sequence). The CDR3: CASSLKGDQPQHF. The CDR3 DNA reads TGTGCCAGCAGCTTGAAAGGGGATCAGCCCCAGCATTTT.

This clone was counted ten times or more. The chain is built from TRBV5-4 and TRBJ2-7; no reliable D call. V was clipped by 0 bases and J by 3 bases, with 7 bases between them. Looked up from germline, CDR1 is SGHNT and CDR2 is YYREEE (reference sequence). This CDR3 contains 13 residues. The CDR3 DNA reads TGTGCCAGCAGCTTGGACACCGACTACGAGCAGTACTTC. Translated: CASSLDTDYEQYF.

In its sample, this clone was seen once. The chain couples TRBV11-2 to TRBJ1-2; D is unresolved. Germline-derived CDR1 and CDR2 are SGHAT and FQNNGV. V lost 5 bases, J lost 4 bases, and 11 bases lay in between. There are 13 residues in the CDR3. The CDR3 DNA reads TGTGCCAGCAGCCCTGATGCCTCCTATGGCTACACCTTC. Protein: CASSPDASYGYTF.

This clone has only a few counts. The chain recombines TRBV7-2 with TRBJ2-3, with D uncertain. V was trimmed by 4 bases and J by 0 bases, leaving 11 bases between them. Per germline, CDR1 SGHTA and CDR2 FQGNSA. CDR3 length: 15 residues. CDR3 sequence (DNA): TGTGCCAGCAGCTCGCCCGCCGTTAGCACAGATACGCAGTATTTT. The encoded protein is CASSSPAVSTDTQYF.